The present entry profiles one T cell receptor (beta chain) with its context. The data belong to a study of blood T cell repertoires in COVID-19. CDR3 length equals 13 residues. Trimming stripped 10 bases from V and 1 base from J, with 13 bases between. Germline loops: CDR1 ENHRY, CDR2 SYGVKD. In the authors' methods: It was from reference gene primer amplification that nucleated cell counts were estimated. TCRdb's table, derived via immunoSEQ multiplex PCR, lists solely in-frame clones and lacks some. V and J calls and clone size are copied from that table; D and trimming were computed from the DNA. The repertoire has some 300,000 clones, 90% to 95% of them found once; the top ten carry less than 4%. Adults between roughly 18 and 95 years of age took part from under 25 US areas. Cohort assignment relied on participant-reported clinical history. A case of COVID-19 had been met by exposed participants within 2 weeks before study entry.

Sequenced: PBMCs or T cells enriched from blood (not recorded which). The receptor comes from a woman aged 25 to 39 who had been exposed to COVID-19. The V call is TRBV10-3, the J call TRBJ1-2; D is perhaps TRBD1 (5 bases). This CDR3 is CASVRDLNYGYTF. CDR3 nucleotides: TGTGCCAGCGTCAGGGATCTTAACTATGGCTACACCTTC.